These T cell receptor beta chains were read from a single sample in a study of T cells after yellow fever vaccination. TCRdb redid the calling of the 5' RACE reads with MiXCR, one entry per CDR3 protein. This sample has 300,000 to 400,000 distinct CDR3 sequences, with roughly an eighth found just once. Source: CD4+ T cells sorted from PBMCs, taken 15 days after the yellow fever booster vaccination. Source of these receptors: a young man who received the YFV17D yellow fever vaccine. The CDR3 runs from the conserved cysteine through the conserved F or W. D genes are given only for firm matches. Expanded clones get a size class; other rows say once, few or many, or leave the size out.

J,V,size,D,DNA,CDR3
TRBJ2-3,TRBV27,few,.,TGTGCCAGCAGTTTATTCTTGGCAGGGGATACGCAGTATTTT,CASSLFLAGDTQYF
TRBJ2-4,TRBV7-2,many,TRBD2,TGTGCCAGCAGCTTAGCCCGGACTAGCGGCGAACTAGCCAAAAACATTCAGTACTTC,CASSLARTSGELAKNIQYF
TRBJ2-3,TRBV29-1,few,.,TGCAGCGCCCTCGGCCATAGCACAGATACGCAGTATTTT,CSALGHSTDTQYF
TRBJ1-2,TRBV12-3/TRBV12-4,.,.,TGTGCCAGCAGTTTCTCCGGAACCTATGGCTACACCTTC,CASSFSGTYGYTF
TRBJ2-5,TRBV18,few,.,TGTGCCAGCTCACCACCGACTCTAGAGACCCAGTACTTC,CASSPPTLETQYF
TRBJ2-1,TRBV2,few,.,TGTGCCAGCAGTGCGGAGACACTCAATGAGCAGTTCTTC,CASSAETLNEQFF
TRBJ1-5,TRBV5-5,few,.,TGTGCCAGCAGCTCACCAAATCAGCCCCAGCATTTT,CASSSPNQPQHF
TRBJ1-2,TRBV7-9,.,TRBD1,TGTGCCAGCAGCTTGGGTGACAGGGAGGCGTATGGCTACACCTTC,CASSLGDREAYGYTF
TRBJ2-1,TRBV4-1,.,.,TGCGCCAGCAGCCAAGAAGGGGCTCGAGCCTACAATGAGCAGTTCTTC,CASSQEGARAYNEQFF
TRBJ2-7,TRBV5-1,few,.,TGCGCCAGCAGCTTGGAAGGACTGTTGACCTACGAGCAGTACTTC,CASSLEGLLTYEQYF
TRBJ2-5,TRBV20-1,.,TRBD2,TGCAGTGCTGGGGGACTAGGAGGGTACCAAGAGACCCAGTACTTC,CSAGGLGGYQETQYF
TRBJ2-1,TRBV6-2/TRBV6-3,many,TRBD2,TGTGCCAGCAGTTACTATGACGGGGGGGGAAATGAGCAGTTCTTC,CASSYYDGGGNEQFF
TRBJ2-4,TRBV3-1,few,TRBD1,TGTGCCAGCAGCCCAGGGACAGTAGCCAAAAACATTCAGTACTTC,CASSPGTVAKNIQYF
TRBJ2-5,TRBV4-1,few,.,TGCGCCAGCAGCCAAGCGGGGGGCGGAAGAGAGACCCAGTACTTC,CASSQAGGGRETQYF
TRBJ2-5,TRBV20-1,.,.,TGCAGTGCTAGAGCACAGTGGGAGACCCAGTACTTC,CSARAQWETQYF
TRBJ1-1,TRBV6-5,.,TRBD1,TGTGCCAGCAGTCTTACACAGGGGGAAAAGGGGGGCACTGAAGCTTTCTTT,CASSLTQGEKGGTEAFF
TRBJ1-1,TRBV20-1,few,.,TGCAGTGCTCACGGGGCCCAGGCCTCTGAAGCTTTCTTT,CSAHGAQASEAFF
TRBJ1-6,TRBV20-1,few,TRBD1,TGCAGTGCTAGGGGGGGGACAGGGAATTCACCCCTCCACTTT,CSARGGTGNSPLHF
TRBJ2-3,TRBV20-1,few,.,TGCAGTGCCCCTCCCTTGGGGCTTGCAGATACGCAGTATTTT,CSAPPLGLADTQYF
TRBJ1-6,TRBV11-2,.,.,TGTGCCAGCAGCTTAGAACTGGCGGGAGGGCCACCCCTCCACTTT,CASSLELAGGPPLHF
TRBJ2-5,TRBV11-1,few,.,TGTGCCAGCAGTCGTGGACAGTCTAAAGAGACCCAGTACTTC,CASSRGQSKETQYF
TRBJ2-1,TRBV5-6,.,.,TGTGCCAGCAGCCCCTGGCCGGGGAGCTCCTACAATGAGCAGTTCTTC,CASSPWPGSSYNEQFF
TRBJ2-7,TRBV12-3/TRBV12-4,.,.,TGTGCCAGCAGGACGGGGGTGTTCTACGAGCAGTACTTC,CASRTGVFYEQYF
TRBJ2-5,TRBV5-1,.,.,TGCGCCAGCAGCTTGGAGGTAGGAGGACAAGAGACCCAGTACTTC,CASSLEVGGQETQYF
TRBJ2-5,TRBV6-2/TRBV6-3,many,.,TGTGCCAGCAGTTACTCGGGATCCGAAGAGACCCAGTACTTC,CASSYSGSEETQYF
TRBJ2-4,TRBV6-1,few,TRBD1,TGTGCCACCTGTAAACTAGGGGGCCCCTTAGCCAAAAACATTCAGTACTTC,CATCKLGGPLAKNIQYF
TRBJ2-5,TRBV23-1,few,TRBD1,TGCGCCAGCAGTCACGAACAGGGGCAAGAGACCCAGTACTTC,CASSHEQGQETQYF
TRBJ2-7,TRBV7-2,few,TRBD2,TGTGCCAGCAGCCTTGATCGGGGGGAGTGGTACGAGCAGTACTTC,CASSLDRGEWYEQYF
TRBJ2-5,TRBV7-2,few,TRBD2,TGTGCCAGCAGCGCCAGGACTAGCGGGGCTTTGGGGACCCAGTACTTC,CASSARTSGALGTQYF
TRBJ1-4,TRBV7-2,few,.,TGTGCCAGCAGCTTATTCCCCTCTACAGCTTCCATTGCAACTAATGAAAAACTGTTTTTT,CASSLFPSTASIATNEKLFF
TRBJ2-7,TRBV12-3/TRBV12-4,few,.,TGTGCCAGCAGGCCCTCGGGGGGCCAGTACGAGCAGTACTTC,CASRPSGGQYEQYF
TRBJ2-3,TRBV6-2/TRBV6-3,.,TRBD2,TGTGCCAGCCGGCCACCTAGCGGGGGGAGCACAGATAAGCAGTATTTT,CASRPPSGGSTDKQYF
TRBJ1-2,TRBV3-1,few,TRBD1,TGTGCCAGCAGCCAGGGACAGGGACAAGGCTACACCTTC,CASSQGQGQGYTF
TRBJ2-3,TRBV11-2,few,TRBD2,TGTGCCAGCAGCGCGCGAATAGCGGGGACAGATACGCAGTATTTT,CASSARIAGTDTQYF
TRBJ2-4,TRBV7-2,many,TRBD2,TGTGCCAGCAGCCACCGGCCTAGCGGGGCGGGGTGGAACATTCAGTACTTC,CASSHRPSGAGWNIQYF
TRBJ1-2,TRBV7-8,.,.,TGTGCCAGCAGCTCGCAAACAGATGTTGGCTACACCTTC,CASSSQTDVGYTF
TRBJ1-6,TRBV6-1,few,.,TGTGCCAGCAAAAGGACCGAGGGTTCACCCCTCCACTTT,CASKRTEGSPLHF
TRBJ2-5,TRBV5-6,many,.,TGTGCCAGCAGTCCATCGGGATCGGGCTGGGGGACCCAGTACTTC,CASSPSGSGWGTQYF
TRBJ2-2,TRBV3-1,few,.,TGTGCCAGCAGCCAAGCCCGTGGAGGGCGATACACCGGGGAGCTGTTTTTT,CASSQARGGRYTGELFF
TRBJ1-1,TRBV7-3,.,TRBD1,TGTGCCAGCAGACTGGACAGGGTGAACACTGAAGCTTTCTTT,CASRLDRVNTEAFF
TRBJ1-1,TRBV18,few,.,TGTGCCAGCTCCCCTACCCTGGGGCCGAACACTGAAGCTTTCTTT,CASSPTLGPNTEAFF
TRBJ1-2,TRBV4-1,.,.,TGCGCCAGCAGCCACCCACCGGCAGCTAACTATGGCTACACCTTC,CASSHPPAANYGYTF
TRBJ1-3,TRBV12-3/TRBV12-4,many,.,TGTGCCAGCAGTTTGGTAGGAAACACCATATATTTT,CASSLVGNTIYF